Listed below are T cell receptor beta chains from one sample, sequenced in a study of T cell responses to AZD1222 COVID-19 vaccine. Produced via immunoSEQ multiplex PCR; TCRdb's table is partial and in-frame only. This sample carries some 150,000 clones, approximately 91% of them seen once, and the ten largest clones take less than 2%. Material: peripheral blood, obtained 28 days after the second AZD1222 dose. Receptors were obtained from an adult who received the AZD1222 COVID-19 vaccine. The CDR3 runs from the conserved cysteine through the conserved F or W. The D gene is left open where the match is weak. A row's size may be missing; if present it is once, few, many or a size class.

V gene,J gene,D gene,clone size,CDR3 DNA,CDR3 protein
TRBV29-1,TRBJ2-7,TRBD1,.,TGCAGCGTTGAAGCCGGCCCAACGGGACAGAAATCCTACGAGCAGTACTTC,CSVEAGPTGQKSYEQYF
TRBV3-1/TRBV3-2,TRBJ2-5,.,.,TGTGCCAGCAGCCCCTACCCGCACGTGGAGACCCAGTACTTC,CASSPYPHVETQYF
TRBV7-9,TRBJ1-1,TRBD1,.,TGTGCCAGCAGCATAGGGGAGGGGGCGGACACTGAAGCTTTCTTT,CASSIGEGADTEAFF
TRBV27,TRBJ1-6,.,.,TGTGCCAGCAGTGGGGACCGTGGATCACCCCTCCACTTT,CASSGDRGSPLHF
TRBV28,TRBJ1-1,TRBD1,.,TGTGCCAGCAGGTGGACAGGGAATAGGAGGACTGAAGCTTTCTTT,CASRWTGNRRTEAFF
TRBV11-2,TRBJ1-1,.,.,TGTGCCAGCAGCGCCGGGGGCGGGGCCACTGAAGCTTTCTTT,CASSAGGGATEAFF
TRBV5-1,TRBJ1-4,.,once,TGCGCCAGCAGCTTGGCAGGAGTTTATAATGAAAAACTGTTTTTT,CASSLAGVYNEKLFF
TRBV6-2/TRBV6-3,TRBJ2-5,TRBD2,.,TGTGCCAGCGGCCTGGGACTAGCGGGGGTGGAGACCCAGTACTTC,CASGLGLAGVETQYF
TRBV7-3,TRBJ2-7,TRBD2,.,TGTGCCAGCAGCTTAAGGCGTAGCGGGAACCACGAGCAGTACTTC,CASSLRRSGNHEQYF
TRBV15,TRBJ2-3,.,.,TGTGCCACCAGCCTAGCCCCCAGGGAGCAAGATACGCAGTATTTT,CATSLAPREQDTQYF
TRBV2,TRBJ1-1,.,.,TGTGCCACTACGCGGAACACTGAAGCTTTCTTT,CATTRNTEAFF
TRBV18,TRBJ2-7,TRBD1,few,TGTGCCAGCTCACCACTGGGGACAGGGGGTACCTACGAGCAGTACTTC,CASSPLGTGGTYEQYF
TRBV25-1,TRBJ2-2,TRBD1,.,TGTGCCAGCAGTGAACAGGGGGCCGCCACCGGGGAGCTGTTTTTT,CASSEQGAATGELFF
TRBV2,TRBJ2-5,.,.,TGTGCCAGCAATCCGGGGGGACAGTACCAAGAGACCCAGTACTTC,CASNPGGQYQETQYF
TRBV6-6,TRBJ1-5,.,.,TGTGCCAGCAGTTACGGCCAGGATCAGCCCCAGCATTTT,CASSYGQDQPQHF
TRBV6-5,TRBJ2-1,.,.,TGTGCCAGTCGTATTTACAATGAGCAGTTCTTC,CASRIYNEQFF